The T cell receptor beta chain under discussion was sequenced for a study of neurological immune-mediated disorders (dated by TCRdb to about 2019). As for the study more broadly: Among the roughly 34 multiple sclerosis patients, relapsing-remitting MS was present in some 31 and secondary progressive MS was present in 3. Peripheral blood TCR-beta repertoires from patients with HTLV-I-associated myelopathy (HAM/TSP), patients with multiple sclerosis, and healthy controls were compared in the study using UMI-based sequencing. The approximately 100 TCR-beta libraries included longitudinal samples, technical triplicates and paired sorted CD4+ and CD8+ T-cell subsets alongside PBMC samples. Of the approximately 65 subjects in the cohort, around 15 were HAM/TSP patients, roughly 35 were multiple sclerosis patients, and about 20 were healthy controls. General conclusions and limits of the study: The highest TCR clonal expansion was observed in HAM/TSP patients, whereas the lowest was observed in MS patients, even when compared with healthy controls. Phylogenetic analysis grouped repertoires from 18 of 34 MS patients into a cluster of related CDR3 sequences, suggesting a possible repertoire-level signature. Across subjects, expanded clones never shared an identical CDR3 amino acid sequence, which suggests that the TCR-beta repertoires in every group were private. The MS cluster showed no association with clinical or MRI features, and the authors stated that larger cohorts are needed.

At least ten counts were recorded for this clonotype. Its recognized antigen is unknown. Base qualities were left out, and no much larger clone turns up one base away. cDNA synthesis used template-switch 5'RACE with a primer carrying a 10-nucleotide random unique molecular identifier tagging each TCR transcript. Each sequencing run produced over 160 million TCR-beta sequences covering 15-18 subjects. The RNeasy kit was used to extract total RNA. The KAPA Real-time Library Amplification kit was used to amplify TCR-beta VDJ regions with primers targeting the TCR constant region and the 5'RACE anchor. Sample indexes and Illumina adaptors were added in a first PCR, and a second PCR then increased library yield. The roughly 650 bp TCR product was size-selected on a 2% E-gel SizeSelection system after Ampure bead purification. Before pooling, library quality was checked on a Bioanalyzer, concentration was measured with Qubit, and libraries were quantified with the Kapa Library Quantification kit. Paired-end 2 x 150 bp sequencing of the libraries was performed on an Illumina HiSeq 2500. To increase sequence diversity, roughly 24-31% phiX was spiked into each library pool. For the original study's pipeline: Quality-filtered reads were processed with the UMI-based MiGEC pipeline, and over 85% of raw TCR sequences were removed by the MiGEC pipeline during error correction. VDJ genes were aligned to IMGT germline references, and clonotypes were defined by unique CDR3 amino acid sequence plus V-J genes. Clonal expansion, Shannon diversity, and CDR3 relatedness (CalcPairwiseDistances, ClusterSamples) were evaluated with VDJtools, and phylogenetic trees were built with CLCbio workbench. Expanded clones were defined as having at least 8 unique UMIs, based on coefficient-of-variation modelling across technical triplicates. TCRdb applied fastp at Q25 and MiXCR to the public reads, then kept only in-frame beta chains. Rows are combined by CDR3 protein, so each entry shows the most common genes and DNA. Here the V and J calls rest on TCRdb's processing, not on the authors' analysis. The sample contains about 60,000 distinct CDR3 sequences, over 3.5% of them found a single time. Of the sample, less than 2.5% is held by the ten largest clones.

For the unsorted PBMC libraries, 2 million PBMCs were stored in RNAlater at -80 degrees C until RNA extraction and were used to generate the libraries. Multiple sclerosis patients were enrolled in a US clinical protocol evaluating disease progression by magnetic resonance imaging. Peripheral blood was subjected to Ficoll-Hypaque density gradient centrifugation to isolate PBMCs, which were then cryopreserved in liquid nitrogen. From its cysteine to its phenylalanine, the CDR3 spans 14 amino acids. CDR3 DNA only is kept here, 42 bases in frame from base 1. V has 2 bases trimmed and J has 3 bases trimmed; junction bases matching no gene number 4. Via the germline V gene (reference sequence), CDR1 is DFQATT and CDR2 SNEGSKA.

The TCR comes from a woman aged 45-60 years with multiple sclerosis. The rearrangement combines TRBV20-1 with TRBJ2-1; 7 bases in the junction line up with TRBD2. The specimen sequenced was PBMCs. The CDR3 reads CSARYRGSYNEQFF. The nucleotides read TGCAGTGCTAGATACCGCGGGAGCTACAATGAGCAGTTCTTC.